This TCR beta chain was recovered during a study of blood T cell repertoires in COVID-19 (dated by TCRdb to 2019 to 2021). General notes on the study: The collaborator samples originated in the United States, Italy and Spain and spanned the acute and convalescent phases of COVID-19. The material from the prospective study consisted of cDNA or gDNA derived from T cells, B-cell-depleted T cells, or PBMCs. The dataset comprised deeply sampled blood TCRbeta repertoires from subjects exposed to, actively infected with, or recovered from COVID-19. The repertoires were made available in a free public database intended to serve as a resource for research on the immune response to SARS-CoV-2. Samples were obtained from the ongoing ImmuneRACE study (first 160 participants) and from some 1,300 subjects provided by 6 global collaborators. The sample metadata nearly always contained a de-identified subject ID, COVID-19 status, age in years and sex. Where HLA class I and class II types were available, the types were taken from metadata supplied by the sample provider, not from assay-based typing.

Overall results and qualifications from the work: Clinical and demographic metadata were provided uncurated, with the amount varying by source and participant.

The immunoSEQ Assay, a bias-controlled multiplex PCR, was used to amplify TCRbeta CDR3 regions from genomic DNA. On the authors' methods: Nucleated cell counts per sample were estimated from amplification of reference gene primers within the assay. To quantify the absolute abundance of each unique TCRbeta CDR3 rearrangement, sequence reads were collapsed and filtered. For each sample, productive Simpson clonality was calculated by taking the square root of Simpson's diversity index across productive rearrangements. This is the immuneACCESS table as TCRdb keeps it, with only in-frame sequences that have V and J called. A part of the clones is gone; compared with another copy, unresolved V genes explain less than half, and the rest is unexplained. V and J calls and clone size are as listed in that table; D and trimming were resolved from the DNA. A total of roughly 330,000 clones appear in this sample, over 75% of them only once. Under 5.5% of the sample is held by the ten biggest clonotypes.

Taken from the germline V gene, the CDR1 and CDR2 loops are SGDLS and YYNGEE. The germline V end is reduced by 4 bases and the J end by 9 bases; junction bases left unmatched: 8. The CDR3 sequence holds 16 residues, the cysteine and phenylalanine included. The only DNA kept is the CDR3, 48 bases in frame from the first base. Note on this clone: Its specific antigen is unknown. Per-base quality was not reported, and no clone a single base away is much larger than it.

Participants in the prospective study were aged about 18 to 100 years, lived in 20 to 25 United States geographic areas, and enrolled through a virtual design. In the prospective study, cohorts were assigned on the basis of participant-reported clinical history obtained from a screening survey and a study questionnaire. ImmuneRACE Cohort 3 recovered participants were defined by two consecutive negative NP/OP PCR tests, healthcare professional clearance, or symptom resolution. In the prospective study, whole blood, serum and a nasopharyngeal or oropharyngeal swab were collected from each participant by mobile phlebotomists. Over a roughly 2-month period, participants in the prospective study had the option of providing additional blood draws and questionnaires. Blood samples from the prospective study were shipped frozen or at room temperature prior to DNA extraction.

Sequencing input: PBMCs or T cells enriched from blood (not recorded which). The chain couples TRBV9 to TRBJ1-6, with 12 central nucleotides matching TRBD1. The source is a woman in her thirties who had recovered from COVID-19. CDR3 sequence: CASSLQPGQGASPLHF. Read as DNA, the sequence is TGTGCCAGCAGCTTACAACCGGGACAGGGGGCTTCACCCCTCCACTTT.